The 30 T cell receptor beta chains reported below all come from one sample, sequenced in a study of blood T cell repertoires in COVID-19. Sequenced by immunoSEQ multiplex PCR; TCRdb stores in-frame clones only, minus some. Among about 400,000 clones listed, 86% were seen once. Sequenced: peripheral blood. These receptors were taken from a young woman with active or convalescent COVID-19.

The chain links TRBV20-1 to TRBJ1-4; D is perhaps TRBD1 (5 bases). There are 11 residues in the CDR3. Germline assignment: CDR1 DFQATT and CDR2 SNEGSKA (reference sequence). V shed 6 bases and J shed 7 bases, with 9 bases lying between them. CDR3 DNA: TGCAGTGCCCCAGGGTTTGAAAAACTGTTTTTT. Translated: CSAPGFEKLFF.

This clone is a singleton in its sample. V usage is TRBV4-1 and J usage is TRBJ2-1, with TRBD2 as a possible D gene (6 bases). The CDR3 is made up of 13 amino acids. CDR1 is MGHRA, CDR2 YSYEKL, per germline. The V end was cut by 1 base, the J end by 9 bases, with 10 bases between. The CDR3 DNA follows: TGCGCCAGCAGCCAAGGGACTACGGGTGAGCAGTTCTTC. Amino acid sequence: CASSQGTTGEQFF.

The chain combines TRBV7-9 with TRBJ1-4; the D is unclear. Germline CDR1 is SEHNR and CDR2 is FQNEAQ (reference sequence). The ends were cut back, 5 bases at V and 2 bases at J, with 12 bases in the middle. The CDR3 extends over 15 amino acids. The CDR3 here is CASSQLAATNEKLFF. The CDR3, as DNA: TGTGCCAGCAGCCAACTGGCGGCTACTAATGAAAAACTGTTTTTT.

This chain joins TRBV28 and TRBJ1-3; D perhaps matches TRBD1 (5 bases). In germline, CDR1 is MDHEN, CDR2 SYDVKM. Trimming took off 7 bases at V and 0 bases at J, with 10 bases between the two ends. The CDR3 spans 14 residues. DNA for the CDR3: TGTGCCAGCACCATTGACAGCTCTGGAAACACCATATATTTT. This translates into CASTIDSSGNTIYF.

V and J are TRBV19 and TRBJ1-4; 7 bases map to TRBD1. Trimming took 9 bases from V and 8 from J; bases not matched to a gene: 9. The CDR3 consists of 13 residues. Germline V gene lookup returns CDR1 LNHDA and CDR2 SQIVND (reference sequence). CDR3 bases: TGTGCCAGCGAGGGGGCGACGGTGGAAAAACTGTTTTTT. Protein sequence: CASEGATVEKLFF.

This chain uses TRBV24-1 with TRBJ2-5; 10 nucleotides line up with TRBD2. The length of the CDR3 is 13 residues. With V trimmed by 7 bases and J by 3 bases, 1 base remained unmatched. CDR1 and CDR2 (germline): KGHDR, SFDVKD. The CDR3 region has the DNA TGTGCCACCAGAGGACTAGCGGAAGAGACCCAGTACTTC. Translation: CATRGLAEETQYF.

This CDR3 reads CAISESSEATDTQYF. DNA for the CDR3: TGTGCCATCAGTGAGTCGAGCGAGGCGACAGATACGCAGTATTTT. This chain connects TRBV10-3 to TRBJ2-3; D gene ambiguous. The CDR3 covers 15 residues. Deletions cut 0 bases from V and 3 bases from J, with 10 bases between. The germline gives CDR1 ENHRY, CDR2 SYGVKD.

Here the CDR3 DNA reads TGTGCCAGCAGCTTGCCTACCCTGCCCGTGAAGTCCTACGAGCAGTACTTC. This gives the protein CASSLPTLPVKSYEQYF. The chain uses TRBV7-2 and TRBJ2-7; D not certain. Per the germline V gene, CDR1 is SGHTA and CDR2 is FQGNSA. Deletions cut 3 bases from V and 1 base from J, with 19 bases between. The CDR3 is 17 amino acids.

The chain has TRBV5-1 and TRBJ2-1; perhaps TRBD1 as D (6 bases). V was trimmed by 5 bases and J by 4 bases, leaving 13 bases between them. The germline V gene encodes CDR1 SGHRS and CDR2 YFSETQ. The CDR3 is 14 residues long. The CDR3 DNA sequence: TGCGCCAGCAGGGGGGCGGACATATACAATGAGCAGTTCTTC. Translated: CASRGADIYNEQFF.

This clone showed up just once. V gene TRBV11-2 combines with J gene TRBJ2-2; 10 bases are shared with TRBD2. Germline V gene data show CDR1 as SGHAT and CDR2 as FQNNGV. This CDR3 has 16 residues. Germline trimming cut 3 bases from V and 1 base from J; bases unmatched to any gene: 2. CDR3 nucleotides: TGTGCCAGCAGCTTGACTAGCGGGTGGAACACCGGGGAGCTGTTTTTT. Protein: CASSLTSGWNTGELFF.

Only a few counts were recorded for this clone. This chain joins TRBV19 and TRBJ1-5; D call uncertain. The length of the CDR3 is 18 residues. Germline V gene data show CDR1 as LNHDA and CDR2 as SQIVND (reference sequence). Trimming pared 11 bases from V and 3 bases from J, leaving 29 bases between. CDR3: CAPPAGEAVAYLNQPQHF. CDR3 bases: TGTGCCCCCCCAGCTGGAGAGGCAGTAGCATATCTCAATCAGCCCCAGCATTTT.

This chain connects TRBV5-1 to TRBJ2-1; 10 bases match TRBD2. Germline V lookup: CDR1 SGHRS, CDR2 YFSETQ. V shed 7 bases and J 6 bases; nucleotides not matched to a gene: 10. The CDR3 spans 15 residues. This chain's CDR3 is CASAGGVAGGNEQFF. In DNA, the CDR3 is TGCGCCAGCGCTGGTGGGGTAGCGGGGGGCAATGAGCAGTTCTTC.

This clone was observed a single time. This chain uses TRBV6-4 with TRBJ1-6, with D unclear. This CDR3 contains 16 residues. Trimming stripped 3 bases from V and 0 bases from J, with 9 bases between. Germline assignment: CDR1 MRHNA and CDR2 SNTAGT. The CDR3 DNA is TGTGCCAGCAGTGAAGAGGTAGCCTCCTATAATTCACCCCTCCACTTT. Translation: CASSEEVASYNSPLHF.

The chain links TRBV11-2 to TRBJ2-2; unclear D gene. V shed 5 bases and J shed 0 bases, with 13 bases lying between them. Germline V gene sequence: CDR1 SGHAT, CDR2 FQNNGV. The CDR3 is 16 residues long. CDR3 protein: CASSRGAASNTGELFF. The CDR3 nucleotides read TGTGCCAGCAGCCGAGGCGCAGCCTCGAACACCGGGGAGCTGTTTTTT. Variable domain in full (rest from reference TRBV11-2 and TRBJ2-2): EAGVAQSPRYKIIEKRQSVAFWCNPISGHATLYWYQQILGQGPKLLIQFQNNGVVDDSQLPKDRFSAERLKGVDSTLKIQPAKLEDSAVYLCASSRGAASNTGELFFGEGSRLTVL.

The chain recombines TRBV11-3 with TRBJ2-7; D might be TRBD1 (6 bases). Trimming removed 3 bases at V and 2 bases at J, with 8 bases between. This CDR3 contains 13 residues. Germline CDR1 and CDR2: SGHNT and YENEEA. The CDR3 here is CASSLGHTYEQYF. The DNA for the CDR3 is TGTGCCAGCAGCTTGGGACACACCTACGAGCAGTACTTC.

The genes are TRBV3-1 (or the pseudogene TRBV3-2) and TRBJ2-3, with 8 positions matching TRBD2. CDR3 length: 16 residues. The germline gives CDR1 LGHDT, CDR2 YNNKEL (reference sequence). Unmatched junction bases numbered 11, after V lost 5 bases and J lost 4 bases. In DNA, the CDR3 is TGTGCCAGCAGCACACCAGGGAGCGGGAGCGCAGATACGCAGTATTTT. This encodes CASSTPGSGSADTQYF.

The V gene is TRBV3-1 (or the pseudogene TRBV3-2), the J gene TRBJ2-1, with 10 positions matching TRBD2. V lost 3 bases to trimming and J lost 5 bases; unmatched junction nucleotides: 10. Germline loops: CDR1 LGHDT, CDR2 YNNKEL (reference sequence). The CDR3 loop spans 17 amino acids. The CDR3, as DNA: TGTGCCAGCAGCCAGGACCAGAGCGGGGGGGCCGACAATGAGCAGTTCTTC. Its protein is CASSQDQSGGADNEQFF.

The chain recombines TRBV27 with TRBJ1-1; D not resolved. V dropped 1 base and J dropped 1 base, with 7 bases sitting between them. The CDR3 consists of 14 residues. CDR1 is MNHEY and CDR2 is SMNVEV in the germline V gene (reference sequence). The DNA of the CDR3 is TGTGCCAGCAGTTTATGGGCCGAGAACACTGAAGCTTTCTTT. It codes for CASSLWAENTEAFF.

This clone is categorized as medium-sized. The V gene is TRBV5-3, the J gene TRBJ2-1; TRBD2 might be the D (6 bases). TRBV5-3 is an ORF for which the function is uncertain. V dropped 7 bases and J dropped 7 bases, with 30 bases sitting between them. This CDR3 is built from 18 residues. CDR3 DNA: TGTGCCAGAGCTCACCAGCCAAACTATCGGGGGAGTAAGAATGAGCAGTTCTTC. It translates to CARAHQPNYRGSKNEQFF.

The chain employs TRBV29-1 and TRBJ2-1; D call uncertain. Trimming cost V 2 bases and J 2 bases, with 4 bases left between them. The CDR3 spans 12 residues. Germline V CDR1 and CDR2: SQVTM, ANQGSEA. The CDR3 nucleotides read TGCAGCGTTGAAACGGCCTACAATGAGCAGTTCTTC. Protein product: CSVETAYNEQFF.

This rearrangement joins TRBV10-3 to TRBJ1-1; D is possibly TRBD1 (6 bases). CDR1 ENHRY and CDR2 SYGVKD come from the germline V gene. The ends were cut back, 0 bases at V and 4 bases at J, with 9 bases in the middle. This CDR3 is 14 amino acids long. CDR3 DNA sequence: TGTGCCATCAGTGAGTCCACAGGGCTCACTGAAGCTTTCTTT. Translation gives CAISESTGLTEAFF.

The J gene is TRBJ1-1, the V gene TRBV6-5; no firm D call. Trimming removed 10 bases at V and 1 base at J, with 10 bases between. Germline V CDR1 and CDR2: MNHEY, SVGAGI. This CDR3 has 12 residues. CDR3: CATSPGNTEAFF. CDR3 sequence (DNA): TGTGCCACAAGTCCGGGGAACACTGAAGCTTTCTTT.

The DNA for the CDR3 is TGTGCCAGCAGTTTCATAGCGGGATCAGGGGATGAGCAGTTCTTC. Amino acid sequence: CASSFIAGSGDEQFF. This rearrangement joins TRBV6-5 to TRBJ2-1, with TRBD2 matching over 8 bases. Trimming took 4 bases from V and 8 from J; bases not matched to a gene: 10. The length of the CDR3 is 15 residues. CDR1 and CDR2 (germline): MNHEY, SVGAGI.

The genes are TRBV28 and TRBJ2-7; possibly TRBD2 for D (6 bases). CDR1 and CDR2 (germline): MDHEN, SYDVKM. The CDR3 has 15 residues. The V end was cut by 4 bases, the J end by 6 bases, with 19 bases between. CDR3 region: CASSSPGTSGAEQYF. For the CDR3, the DNA is TGTGCCAGCAGTTCCCCCGGGACCTCGGGAGCCGAGCAGTACTTC.

The chain links TRBV10-3 to TRBJ1-1, with 7 bases lining up with TRBD1. CDR1 and CDR2 from the germline V gene are ENHRY and SYGVKD. The CDR3 runs 17 residues. After removal of 5 bases from V and 4 bases from J, the junction contained 16 bases not matched to a gene. CDR3 region: CAISPRQGGAEGTEAFF. The CDR3 coding sequence is TGTGCCATCAGTCCTCGACAGGGTGGTGCTGAGGGCACTGAAGCTTTCTTT.

The rearrangement links TRBV6-4 to TRBJ2-7, with D maybe TRBD2 (5 bases). There are 20 residues in the CDR3. Trimming stripped 6 bases from V and 3 bases from J, with 33 bases between. CDR1 is MRHNA, CDR2 SNTAGT, per germline. The DNA of the CDR3 is TGTGCCAGCAGCCCCCGACGCCCTCGAGTATATGACGGGGAAGGCTACGAGCAGTACTTC. It is translated as CASSPRRPRVYDGEGYEQYF.

The rearrangement uses TRBV7-9 and TRBJ1-6; D gene ambiguous. CDR3 size: 16 residues. Germline V gives CDR1 SEHNR, CDR2 FQNEAQ (reference sequence). The V end lost 3 bases, the J end lost 7 bases, and 16 bases lay between the germline ends. This chain's CDR3 is CASSLSPASGNSPLHF. Here the CDR3 DNA reads TGTGCCAGCAGCTTGTCCCCCGCTTCTGGCAATTCACCCCTCCACTTT.

The gene calls are TRBV12-3 or TRBV12-4 and TRBJ1-5, with 7 bases that match TRBD1. J gave up 3 bases and V 8 bases, and 4 bases lay outside the gene matches. CDR3 length: 13 residues. The CDR3 DNA reads TGTGCCAGCGCCGGACAGGACAATCAGCCCCAGCATTTT. It specifies CASAGQDNQPQHF.

The rearrangement joins TRBV10-1 to TRBJ2-5, with TRBD2 identical over 8 bases. CDR3 size: 15 residues. Germline V gene lookup returns CDR1 WNHNN and CDR2 SYGVQD (reference sequence). The V segment lost 3 bases and the J segment 6 bases; nucleotides outside the gene matches: 9. CDR3 bases: TGCGCCAGCAGTGACACTAGCGGCTCGGGGCAGACCCAGTACTTC. This codes for CASSDTSGSGQTQYF.

The chain combines TRBV5-1 with TRBJ2-7; D possibly corresponds to TRBD1 (5 bases). The V end was cut by 4 bases, the J end by 0 bases, with 11 bases between. The CDR3 has 14 residues. Germline V gene sequence: CDR1 SGHRS, CDR2 YFSETQ. The CDR3 sequence is CASSDQDISYEQYF. CDR3 in DNA: TGCGCCAGCAGCGACCAGGACATCTCCTACGAGCAGTACTTC.